The rows below give T cell receptor beta chains drawn from one sample of a study of beta chain features in type 1 diabetes. The assay was immunoSEQ multiplex PCR, and TCRdb's table has in-frame clones only and misses some. The sample includes 150,000 to 200,000 clones, approximately 8.4% of them seen just once. Sample: central memory CD4+ T cells from blood. These receptors all come from a woman between 18 and 29 years old in good health. Each CDR3 is given with its conserved first and last residue. The D gene is left open where the match is weak. Part of the rows lack a size; the others show once, few, many or a class for expanded clones.

V gene	CDR3 length	D gene	clone size	J gene	CDR3 DNA	CDR3 protein
TRBV7-2	14	NA	NA	TRBJ1-1	TGTGCCAGCAGCCCTCGACCGGGGGGGACTGAAGCTTTCTTT	CASSPRPGGTEAFF
TRBV19	14	NA	few	TRBJ1-1	TGTGCCAGTAGTATGGGAGGGCACAACACTGAAGCTTTCTTT	CASSMGGHNTEAFF
TRBV30	14	TRBD2	NA	TRBJ2-7	TGTGCCTGGAGTGTCCTAGCGGTTTCCTACGAGCAGTACTTC	CAWSVLAVSYEQYF
TRBV6-1	13	NA	NA	TRBJ2-3	TGTGCCAGCAGATCTATGAGCACAGATACGCAGTATTTT	CASRSMSTDTQYF
TRBV5-1	16	TRBD2	NA	TRBJ2-7	TGCGCCAGCAGCTTGAATGCGGGAGGGACCCTCTACGAGCAGTACTTC	CASSLNAGGTLYEQYF
TRBV5-1	15	NA	NA	TRBJ2-7	TGCGCCAGCAGCTCCTACAGCTATAGCTCCTACGAGCAGTACTTC	CASSSYSYSSYEQYF
TRBV9	14	NA	few	TRBJ1-2	TGTGCCAGCAGCGTAGGTGGCCAGCTCAGGGGCTACACCTTC	CASSVGGQLRGYTF
TRBV29-1	13	NA	few	TRBJ2-3	TGCAGCGTTGAAGGGGGGGATACAGATACGCAGTATTTT	CSVEGGDTDTQYF
TRBV30	12	TRBD1	few	TRBJ2-5	TGTGCCTGGGGACAGGGGAGGGAGACCCAGTACTTC	CAWGQGRETQYF
TRBV4-1	15	NA	few	TRBJ1-3	TGCGCCAGCAGCCAACTTCTCGGGACTGGAAACACCATATATTTT	CASSQLLGTGNTIYF
TRBV7-2	17	TRBD2	few	TRBJ2-5	TGTGCCAGCAGCTTAGCGCTACTAGCGGGGGCCGAAGAGACCCAGTACTTC	CASSLALLAGAEETQYF
TRBV7-2	13	NA	NA	TRBJ1-1	TGTGCCAGCAGCTTAGTTAGGAACACTGAAGCTTTCTTT	CASSLVRNTEAFF
TRBV6-4	13	NA	NA	TRBJ1-2	TGTGCCAGCAGTCCACAGGGTTATAGTGGCTACACCTTC	CASSPQGYSGYTF
TRBV7-2	16	TRBD2	NA	TRBJ2-1	TGTGCCAGCAGCCGTCAAGCGGGGACTACCTACAATGAGCAGTTCTTC	CASSRQAGTTYNEQFF
TRBV25-1	15	NA	few	TRBJ2-7	TGTGCCAGCAGTGACGACGGGGGGCGCTTTTACGAGCAGTACTTC	CASSDDGGRFYEQYF
TRBV7-2	14	TRBD1	NA	TRBJ2-5	TGTGCCAGCAGCTTGAACGGACAGGGGGGGACCCAGTACTTC	CASSLNGQGGTQYF
TRBV11-3	14	TRBD2	few	TRBJ2-1	TGTGCCAGCAGCCCATTAGCGGGAGCGGGTGAGCAGTTCTTC	CASSPLAGAGEQFF